Shown below are 2 T cell receptor beta chains from a single sample sequenced in a study of response to subunit inactivated influenza vaccine. One entry per CDR3 protein results from TCRdb running MiXCR on the RT-PCR reads. The sample shows about 780,000 distinct CDR3 sequences, about 18% of them seen only once. This sample comprised PBMCs from blood, obtained more than 4 days after vaccination. These receptors all come from a man aged 50 or older who received an inactivated influenza vaccine.

This clonotype turned up a few times. The chain employs TRBV4-2 and TRBJ2-5; the D is unclear. V lost 1 base and J 5 bases, leaving 14 bases between the germline ends. This CDR3 is built from 15 residues. Germline CDR1 is LGHNA and CDR2 is YNFKEQ. The CDR3 protein is CASSQGITAFETQYF. CDR3 in DNA: TGTGCCAGCAGCCAAGGAATAACTGCCTTTGAGACCCAGTACTTC.

In its sample, this clonotype was seen a few times. The chain combines TRBV5-6 with TRBJ2-7; D may be TRBD1 or TRBD2 (5 bases each). This CDR3 is built from 19 residues. V lost 4 bases and J lost 1, with 27 bases in between. The germline V gene has CDR1 SGHDT and CDR2 YYEEEE. For the CDR3, the DNA is TGTGCCAGCAGCCTAGGATATCTACAAACCCGGGACGAGTCCTACGAGCAGTACTTC. The encoded protein is CASSLGYLQTRDESYEQYF.